This T cell receptor beta chain was found in a study of PD-1 blockade in classical Hodgkin lymphoma (dated by TCRdb to the early 2020s). Turning to the overall study: Nivolumab dosing was 3 mg/kg intravenously every 2 weeks, continuing until either disease progression or unacceptable toxicity. To define a peripheral blood immune signature of response to PD-1 blockade in classical Hodgkin lymphoma, the study combined TCR beta sequencing with CyTOF. On the study overall, not on this receptor specifically: Trial patients with a complete response had baseline diversity similar to that of newly diagnosed patients, while partial responders and progressors had significantly lower diversity. The study was restricted to a single clinical trial cohort, and the causes of repertoire differences, possibly disease activity or prior therapy, were left undefined. Lower diversity was observed in patients in whom nivolumab was started less than 1 year after ASCT, and these patients were excluded from later analyses so that confounding by immune reconstitution would be avoided. A significant rise by C4D1 was seen in CD4+ but not CD8+ TCR diversity (p=0.0027 vs p=0.16), with the rise being most apparent in complete responders (p=0.02). Baseline TCR diversity was reported as lower in newly diagnosed patients than in healthy donors, and lower still in relapsed/refractory patients.

Comments on this clone: Its antigen is not yet known. No much larger clone is present one base from it, and per-base qualities are unavailable.

CDR1 is given as SQVTM and CDR2 as ANQGSEA, both from the germline V gene. Counted from cysteine to phenylalanine, this CDR3 has 14 amino acids. The kept DNA is CDR3 alone, 42 bases in frame from the first base. V trim: 7 bases; J trim: 5 bases; unmatched bases: 11. Genomic DNA was isolated using the Qiagen DNeasy kit from unsorted PBMCs as well as from negatively selected CD4+ and CD8+ fractions. Using primers that anneal to V and J segments, immunoSEQ multiplex PCR amplified the TCR beta CDR3 regions. A synthetic immune receptor repertoire was used to minimize amplification bias, and remaining bias was computationally removed after sequencing. In the paper's pipeline: Custom Python scripts were used to quantify repertoire diversity as the Shannon entropy index. The unsorted, CD4+ and CD8+ repertoires were each analyzed separately, with the exception of combined analyses, where CD4+ and CD8+ sequences were merged in silico. A clone counted as expanded when the clone's frequency after treatment rose at least 2-fold relative to C1D1, and clones undetected at baseline were given a pseudocount of 0.5. Singleton clones were defined as clones with 0 or 1 copy at C1D1, and non-singleton clones were defined as clones with 2 or more copies. Clones expanded in unsorted samples were assigned a CD4+, CD8+ or unknown annotation through matching of protein sequences in sorted samples from the same patient. Wilcoxon tests on paired samples were used to test changes in diversity from C1D1 to C4D1. In TCRdb, the immuneACCESS table is reduced to in-frame sequences with V and J assigned. These tables do not hold every clone; where another copy was compared, an unresolved V gene accounts for under half, and the others remain unexplained. V, J and clone size derive from that table, while D and trimming were established from the DNA sequence. The sample records approximately 45,000 clones, just over 65% of which are singletons. The ten largest clones capture 3% to 4% of the sample.

The sample's time point label is to be understood as: cycle 4 day 1 (C4D1), after more than 5 weeks of nivolumab. All trial patients had relapsed after autologous stem cell transplantation, with cohorts A, B and C differing in prior brentuximab vedotin exposure. The trial cohort was composed of over 50 patients with relapsed/refractory classical Hodgkin lymphoma, for whom complete response, partial response or progressive disease was recorded as best overall response. In the multi-cohort phase II CheckMate 205 trial, trial patients received single-agent nivolumab. Best overall response was determined by an independent review committee according to the 2007 International Working Group response criteria. Trial PBMCs were collected just before the start of nivolumab (C1D1) and during therapy at cycle 2 day 1 and cycle 4 day 1. Peripheral blood was collected in 8 mL Vacutainer Cell Preparation Tubes, from which PBMCs were isolated by centrifugation and then cryopreserved.

The starting material was peripheral blood mononuclear cells (PBMCs), obtained before the fourth cycle of nivolumab. The sequence derives from a human donor with classical Hodgkin lymphoma. In this chain, TRBV29-1 is recombined with TRBJ2-5; TRBD1 matches 9 bases in the middle. The CDR3 has the sequence CSARAGTGRETQYF. The DNA is as follows: TGCAGCGCTCGTGCCGGGACAGGGAGGGAGACCCAGTACTTC.